This entry features one T cell receptor (beta chain) sequence. Its antigen is unidentified. At one end, the junction sequence differs from germline, possibly due to a read error. CDR3 length equals 15 residues. CDR1 is SEHNR, CDR2 FQNEAQ, per germline (reference sequence). This sample is drawn from a study of T cell responses to AZD1222 COVID-19 vaccine. Turning to the study itself: Researchers grouped second doses given at about 4 or about 12 weeks into one pool. General study points: Most donors were white British, females outnumbered males, and clonal diversity was possibly underestimated.

Generated by immunoSEQ multiplex PCR, the TCRdb table keeps only in-frame clones and is missing some. The sample yields 150,000 to 200,000 clones, approximately 88% seen once. The origin of this receptor is an adult in good health. Here the sequenced sample was peripheral blood, taken on day 0 of AZD1222 vaccination. V and J are TRBV7-9 and TRBJ2-1; D not resolved. CDR3 region: CASSLWVDSDNEQFF. The CDR3 nucleotides are TGTGCCAGCAGCTTATGGGTTGACTCCGACAATGAGCAGTTCTTC.